These 4 T cell receptor beta chains originate from one sample sequenced in a study of graft-versus-host responses after intestinal transplantation. Antigens of these TCRs are unknown. TCRdb's copy holds only in-frame clones and misses some; the assay was immunoSEQ multiplex PCR. The sample contains roughly 69,000 clones, 85% to 95% of which appear only once. The sample consisted of unstimulated CD8+ T cells sorted from spleen or lymph node cells, taken before transplant. The source is a human donor who was the organ donor for an intestinal transplant.

This clone came up a few times. The chain links TRBV19 to TRBJ1-5; the D is unclear. V was shortened by 3 bases and J by 4 bases, with 7 bases between the two germline ends. The CDR3 length is 13 residues. Germline V gives CDR1 LNHDA, CDR2 SQIVND (reference sequence). CDR3 in DNA: TGTGCCAGTAGTATGAGGCCTAATCAGCCCCAGCATTTT. This encodes CASSMRPNQPQHF.

V gene TRBV7-6 combines with J gene TRBJ2-1; 10 bases match TRBD2. Germline CDR1 is SGHVS and CDR2 is FNYEAQ. The V and J ends lost 1 base and 7 bases, in that order; junction bases with no gene match: 7. The CDR3 covers 16 residues. In DNA, the CDR3 is TGTGCCAGCAGCTTAGAGGCTAGCGGGAGTCGGAATGAGCAGTTCTTC. It translates to CASSLEASGSRNEQFF.

This chain uses TRBV28 with TRBJ2-1, with D possibly being TRBD1 or TRBD2 (9 bases each). Germline V gives CDR1 MDHEN, CDR2 SYDVKM. CDR3 length equals 22 residues. Trimming took off 6 bases at V and 3 bases at J, with 36 bases between the two ends. CDR3 protein: CASSLRYRGLVNSGGVYNEQFF. In nucleotides, the CDR3 is TGTGCCAGCAGCCTAAGGTACAGGGGGCTGGTGAATAGCGGGGGTGTCTACAATGAGCAGTTCTTC.

This chain joins TRBV13 and TRBJ2-1; D may be TRBD2 (5 bases). Deletions cut 1 base from V and 5 bases from J, with 15 bases between. CDR1 PRHDT and CDR2 FYEKMQ come from the germline V gene (reference sequence). The CDR3 runs 16 residues. CDR3 DNA sequence: TGTGCCAGCAGCTTAGCTGGAGGAGGACCCCACAATGAGCAGTTCTTC. This translates into CASSLAGGGPHNEQFF.